The 20 T cell receptor beta chains reported below all come from one sample, sequenced in a study of monozygotic twins with inflammatory bowel disease. For each CDR3 protein, TCRdb gives one entry from its re-call of the 5' RACE reads, without DNA. This table lists 420,000 or so distinct CDR3 sequences. The material sequenced was blood. The receptors originated from a human donor with ulcerative colitis or Crohn's disease, or a healthy co-twin of an affected twin (not recorded which).

The chain links TRBV10-3 to TRBJ1-2. The germline CDR1 and CDR2 sequences are ENHRY and SYGVKD. CDR3 length: 13 residues. The CDR3 reads CAISADRNYGYTF.

The gene calls are TRBV2 and TRBJ1-5. The CDR3 has 14 amino acids. The V gene's germline CDR1 is SNHLY and CDR2 FYNNEI. This chain's CDR3 is CASSEEGSNQPQHF.

CDR3 sequence reads: CASSLYPSLAKNIQYF. J is TRBJ2-4 and V is TRBV28. Germline V lookup: CDR1 MDHEN, CDR2 SYDVKM. The CDR3 has 16 residues. The complete variable domain, with remaining parts taken from reference TRBV28 and TRBJ2-4, reads DVKVTQSSRYLVKRTGEKVFLECVQDMDHENMFWYRQDPGLGLRLIYFSYDVKMKEKGDIPEGYSVSREKKERFSLILESASTNQTSMYLCASSLYPSLAKNIQYFGAGTRLSVL.

The chain combines TRBV4-2 with TRBJ2-1; absent DNA, TCRdb's TRBD2 call cannot be checked. This CDR3 contains 16 residues. The V gene's germline CDR1 is LGHNA and CDR2 YNFKEQ. CDR3 amino acids: CASSRSVVAGDNEQFF.

The chain carries TRBV6-1 and TRBJ2-6. Germline loops: CDR1 MNHNS, CDR2 SASEGT. There are 15 residues in the CDR3. CDR3 in amino acids: CASSAHVAGANVLTF.

V usage is TRBV5-1 and J usage is TRBJ1-4; TCRdb picks TRBD1, but there is no DNA to check that call. The CDR3 consists of 16 residues. CDR1 is SGHRS and CDR2 is YFSETQ in the germline V gene. The CDR3 spells CASSLGTGGYNEKLFF.

CDR3 amino acids: CASSFQTGTGGSDTQYF. The chain carries TRBV7-2 and TRBJ2-3; TCRdb's D call, TRBD1, is unchecked because there is no DNA. Looked up from germline, CDR1 is SGHTA and CDR2 is FQGNSA. This CDR3 contains 17 residues.

The genes are TRBV7-2 and TRBJ1-4; the D gene TCRdb calls, TRBD1, cannot be checked with no DNA. This CDR3 has 14 residues. CDR1 and CDR2 from the germline V gene are SGHTA and FQGNSA. The CDR3 sequence is CASSSGQGNEKLFF.

The rearrangement uses TRBV20-1 and TRBJ2-1. This CDR3 has 16 amino acids. Germline assignment: CDR1 DFQATT and CDR2 SNEGSKA (reference sequence). The CDR3 protein is CSARDLTGGPYNEQFF.

J is TRBJ1-5 and V is TRBV2. This CDR3 has 16 residues. Germline lookup yields CDR1 SNHLY and CDR2 FYNNEI. This CDR3 reads CASSEGGRRSNQPQHF.

The CDR3 sequence is CASSDDTGELFF. V is TRBV6-4 and J is TRBJ2-2. Germline CDR1 reads MRHNA; CDR2 reads SNTAGT. The CDR3 is made up of 12 amino acids.

V and J are TRBV14 and TRBJ2-7. Germline V gives CDR1 SGHDN, CDR2 FVKESK. The CDR3 length is 13 residues. CDR3: CASSVHTVNEQYF. The variable domain in full, completed from reference TRBV14 and TRBJ2-7, reads EAGVTQFPSHSVIEKGQTVTLRCDPISGHDNLYWYRRVMGKEIKFLLHFVKESKQDESGMPNNRFLAERTGGTYSTLKVQPAELEDSGVYFCASSVHTVNEQYFGPGTRLTVT.

This chain uses TRBV27 with TRBJ1-5. The CDR3 has 12 amino acids. The V gene's germline CDR1 is MNHEY and CDR2 SMNVEV (reference sequence). The CDR3 sequence is CAFTSRGRPQHF.

The J gene is TRBJ2-2, the V gene TRBV19; TCRdb outputs TRBD1, but without DNA this stays unchecked. The CDR3 length is 15 residues. Germline loops: CDR1 LNHDA, CDR2 SQIVND (reference sequence). CDR3: CASSKSGKGGGELFF.

The rearrangement joins TRBV3-1 to TRBJ2-5; TCRdb's assignment of TRBD1 cannot be checked, as there is no DNA. This CDR3 has 16 residues. In germline, CDR1 is LGHDT, CDR2 YNNKEL (reference sequence). CDR3 in amino acids: CASSQGSPAYQETQYF.

The chain carries TRBV3-1 and TRBJ1-1. This CDR3 is built from 17 residues. The V gene's germline CDR1 is LGHDT and CDR2 YNNKEL (reference sequence). The CDR3 is CASSQVQPSRGNTEAFF.

The chain is built from TRBV6-1 and TRBJ2-5; TCRdb designates TRBD1, a call that cannot be tested without DNA. The length of the CDR3 is 19 residues. The germline CDR1 and CDR2 sequences are MNHNS and SASEGT. CDR3 protein: CASRPTGTGIRERQETQYF.

The V call is TRBV7-9, the J call TRBJ2-1; TCRdb designates TRBD1, a call that cannot be tested without DNA. CDR3 length equals 12 residues. Germline lookup yields CDR1 SEHNR and CDR2 FQNEAQ (reference sequence). The CDR3: CASSPLGRGEFF.

The rearrangement uses TRBV15 and TRBJ1-2; TCRdb selects TRBD1, and the lack of DNA leaves this call unchecked. The CDR3 is 16 residues long. Germline V gene sequence: CDR1 LNHNV, CDR2 YYDKDF (reference sequence). The CDR3 sequence: CATSRASGTGGNGYTF.

The chain recombines TRBV29-1 with TRBJ2-7; TCRdb's D gene call, TRBD1, goes unchecked for lack of DNA. CDR3 length: 14 amino acids. Germline CDR1 reads SQVTM; CDR2 reads ANQGSEA. CDR3 protein: CSVGDRGGFYEQYF.